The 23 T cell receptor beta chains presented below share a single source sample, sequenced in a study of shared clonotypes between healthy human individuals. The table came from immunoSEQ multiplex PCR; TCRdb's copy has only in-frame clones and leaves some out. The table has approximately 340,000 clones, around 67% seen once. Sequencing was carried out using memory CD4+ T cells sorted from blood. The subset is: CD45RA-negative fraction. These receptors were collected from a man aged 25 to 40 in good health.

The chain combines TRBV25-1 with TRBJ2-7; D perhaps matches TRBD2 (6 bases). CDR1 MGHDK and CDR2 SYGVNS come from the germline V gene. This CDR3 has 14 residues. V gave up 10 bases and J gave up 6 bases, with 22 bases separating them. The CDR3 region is CATSLGGKGSEQYF. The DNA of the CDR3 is TGTGCCACCTCACTCGGGGGTAAGGGATCCGAGCAGTACTTC.

CDR3 bases: TGCGCCAGCAGCTTCAAGGGCACAGACACCGGGGAGCTGTTTTTT. Translation: CASSFKGTDTGELFF. This chain connects TRBV5-1 to TRBJ2-2, with D unclear. Germline V lookup: CDR1 SGHRS, CDR2 YFSETQ. Trimming removed 2 bases at V and 3 bases at J, with 11 bases between. The CDR3 contains 15 residues. The variable domain in full, with the rest retrieved from reference TRBV5-1 and TRBJ2-2, is KAGVTQTPRYLIKTRGQQVTLSCSPISGHRSVSWYQQTPGQGLQFLFEYFSETQRNKGNFPGRFSGRQFSNSRSEMNVSTLELGDSALYLCASSFKGTDTGELFFGEGSRLTVL.

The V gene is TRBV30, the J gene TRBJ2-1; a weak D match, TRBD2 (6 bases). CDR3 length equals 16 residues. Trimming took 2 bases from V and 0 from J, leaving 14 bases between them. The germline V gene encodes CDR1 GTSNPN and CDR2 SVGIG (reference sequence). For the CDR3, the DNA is TGTGCCTGGAGTACACCGGGACTCCACTCCTACAATGAGCAGTTCTTC. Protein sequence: CAWSTPGLHSYNEQFF.

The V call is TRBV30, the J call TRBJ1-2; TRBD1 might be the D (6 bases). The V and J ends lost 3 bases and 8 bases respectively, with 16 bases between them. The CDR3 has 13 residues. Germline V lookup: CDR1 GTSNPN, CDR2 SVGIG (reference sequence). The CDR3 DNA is TGTGCCTGGAGCGAGGGGGGAAGAGCCGGCTACACCTTC. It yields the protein CAWSEGGRAGYTF.

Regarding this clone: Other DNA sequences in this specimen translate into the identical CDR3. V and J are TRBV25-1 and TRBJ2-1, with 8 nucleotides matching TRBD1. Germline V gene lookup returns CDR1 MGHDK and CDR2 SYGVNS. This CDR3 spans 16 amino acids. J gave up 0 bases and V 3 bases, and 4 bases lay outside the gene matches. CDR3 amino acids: CASSEDRASSYNEQFF. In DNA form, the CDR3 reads TGTGCCAGCAGTGAGGACAGGGCCAGCTCCTACAATGAGCAGTTCTTC.

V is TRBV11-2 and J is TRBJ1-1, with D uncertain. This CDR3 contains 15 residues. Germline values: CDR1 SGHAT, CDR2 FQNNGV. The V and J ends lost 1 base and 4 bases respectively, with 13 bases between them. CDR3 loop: CASSLVTGLGTEAFF. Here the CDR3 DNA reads TGTGCCAGCAGCTTAGTAACTGGGCTAGGCACTGAAGCTTTCTTT.

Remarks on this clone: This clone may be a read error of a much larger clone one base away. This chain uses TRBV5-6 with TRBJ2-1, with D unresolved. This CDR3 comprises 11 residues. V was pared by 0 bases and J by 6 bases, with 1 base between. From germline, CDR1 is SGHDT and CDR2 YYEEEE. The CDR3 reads CASSLGNEQFF. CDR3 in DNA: TGTGCCAGCAGCTTGGGCAATGAGCAGTTCTTC. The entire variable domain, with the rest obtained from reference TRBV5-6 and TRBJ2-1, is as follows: DAGVTQSPTHLIKTRGQQVTLRCSPKSGHDTVSWYQQALGQGPQFIFQYYEEEERQRGNFPDRFSGHQFPNYSSELNVNALLLGDSALYLCASSLGNEQFFGPGTRLTVL.

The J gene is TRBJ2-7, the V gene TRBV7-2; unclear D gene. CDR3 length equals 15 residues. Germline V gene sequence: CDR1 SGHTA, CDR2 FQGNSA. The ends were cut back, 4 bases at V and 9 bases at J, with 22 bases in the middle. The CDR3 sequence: CASSSRPWADNVQYF. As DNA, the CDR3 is TGTGCCAGCAGCTCCCGCCCGTGGGCAGATAATGTGCAGTACTTC.

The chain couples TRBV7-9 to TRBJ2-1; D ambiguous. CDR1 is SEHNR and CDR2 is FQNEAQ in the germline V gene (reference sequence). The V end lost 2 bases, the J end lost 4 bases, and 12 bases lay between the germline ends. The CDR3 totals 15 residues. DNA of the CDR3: TGTGCCAGCAGCTTATCGGGTACAAGATACAATGAGCAGTTCTTC. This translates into CASSLSGTRYNEQFF.

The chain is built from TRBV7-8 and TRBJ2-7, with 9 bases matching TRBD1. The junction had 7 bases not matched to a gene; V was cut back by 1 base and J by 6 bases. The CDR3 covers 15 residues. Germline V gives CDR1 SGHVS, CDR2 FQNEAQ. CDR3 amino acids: CASSLGRTGVFEQYF. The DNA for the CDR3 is TGTGCCAGCAGCTTAGGGAGGACAGGGGTATTCGAGCAGTACTTC.

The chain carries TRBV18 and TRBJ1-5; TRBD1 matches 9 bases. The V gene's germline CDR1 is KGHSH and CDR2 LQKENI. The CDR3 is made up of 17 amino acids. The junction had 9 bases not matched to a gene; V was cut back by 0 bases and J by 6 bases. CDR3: CASSPPGQGSAAQPQHF. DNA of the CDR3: TGTGCCAGCTCACCACCGGGACAGGGTTCGGCCGCTCAGCCCCAGCATTTT.

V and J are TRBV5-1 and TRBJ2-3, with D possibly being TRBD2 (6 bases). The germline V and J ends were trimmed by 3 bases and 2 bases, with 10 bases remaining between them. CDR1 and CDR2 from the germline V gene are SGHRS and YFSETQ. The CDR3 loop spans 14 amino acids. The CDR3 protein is CASSWTTHTDTQYF. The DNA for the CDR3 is TGCGCCAGCAGCTGGACTACCCACACAGATACGCAGTATTTT.

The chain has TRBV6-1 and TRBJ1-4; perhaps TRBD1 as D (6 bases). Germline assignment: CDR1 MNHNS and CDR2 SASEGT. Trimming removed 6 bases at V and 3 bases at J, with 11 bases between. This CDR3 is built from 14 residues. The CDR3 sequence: CASREQGSNEKLFF. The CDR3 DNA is TGTGCCAGCAGGGAACAGGGATCTAATGAAAAACTGTTTTTT.

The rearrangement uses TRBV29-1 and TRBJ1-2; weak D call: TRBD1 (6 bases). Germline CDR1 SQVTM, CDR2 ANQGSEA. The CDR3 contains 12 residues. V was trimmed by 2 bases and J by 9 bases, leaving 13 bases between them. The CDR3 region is CSVEWGPARYTF. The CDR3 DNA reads TGCAGCGTTGAATGGGGGCCTGCACGCTACACCTTC.

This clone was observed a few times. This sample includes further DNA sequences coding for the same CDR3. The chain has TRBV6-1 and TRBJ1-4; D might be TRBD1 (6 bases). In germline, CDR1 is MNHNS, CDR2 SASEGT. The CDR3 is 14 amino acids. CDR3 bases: TGTGCGACCAGGCCGGGACACCCTCAGGAAAAACTGTTTTTT. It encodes CATRPGHPQEKLFF.

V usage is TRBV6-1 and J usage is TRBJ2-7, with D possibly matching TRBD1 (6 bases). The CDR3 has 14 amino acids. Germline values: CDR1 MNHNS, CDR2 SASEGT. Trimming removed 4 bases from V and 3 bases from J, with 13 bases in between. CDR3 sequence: CASSASGQVYEQYF. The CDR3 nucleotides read TGTGCCAGCAGTGCCTCGGGACAAGTCTACGAGCAGTACTTC.

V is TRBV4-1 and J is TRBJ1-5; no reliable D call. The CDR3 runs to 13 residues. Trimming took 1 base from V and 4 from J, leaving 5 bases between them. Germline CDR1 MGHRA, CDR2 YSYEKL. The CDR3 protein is CASSQGENQPQHF. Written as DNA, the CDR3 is TGCGCCAGCAGCCAAGGGGAAAATCAGCCCCAGCATTTT.

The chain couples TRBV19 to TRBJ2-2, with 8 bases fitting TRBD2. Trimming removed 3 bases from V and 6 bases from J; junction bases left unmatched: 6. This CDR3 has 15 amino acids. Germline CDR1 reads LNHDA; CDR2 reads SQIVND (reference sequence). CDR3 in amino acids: CASSIIAGPAGELFF. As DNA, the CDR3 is TGTGCCAGTAGTATTATAGCGGGACCTGCCGGGGAGCTGTTTTTT.

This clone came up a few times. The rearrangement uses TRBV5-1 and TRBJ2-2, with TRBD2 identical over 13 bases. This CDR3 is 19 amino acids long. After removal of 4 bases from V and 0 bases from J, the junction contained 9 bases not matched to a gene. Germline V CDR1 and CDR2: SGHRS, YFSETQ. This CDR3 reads CASSPGLAGVNANTGELFF. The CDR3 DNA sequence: TGCGCCAGCAGCCCTGGACTAGCGGGAGTAAACGCGAACACCGGGGAGCTGTTTTTT. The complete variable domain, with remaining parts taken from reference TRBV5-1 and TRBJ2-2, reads KAGVTQTPRYLIKTRGQQVTLSCSPISGHRSVSWYQQTPGQGLQFLFEYFSETQRNKGNFPGRFSGRQFSNSRSEMNVSTLELGDSALYLCASSPGLAGVNANTGELFFGEGSRLTVL.

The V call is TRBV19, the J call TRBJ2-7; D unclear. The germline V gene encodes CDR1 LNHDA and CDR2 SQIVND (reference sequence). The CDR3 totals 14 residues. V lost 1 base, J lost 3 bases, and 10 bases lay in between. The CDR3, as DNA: TGTGCCAGTAGTATAGGCGTAGAAAACTACGAGCAGTACTTC. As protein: CASSIGVENYEQYF.

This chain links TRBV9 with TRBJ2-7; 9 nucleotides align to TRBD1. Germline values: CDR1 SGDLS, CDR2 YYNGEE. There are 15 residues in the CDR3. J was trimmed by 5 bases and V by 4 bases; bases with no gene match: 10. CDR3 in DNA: TGTGCCAGCAGCCCTCGGACAGGGGTCGGGGACGAGCAGTACTTC. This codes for CASSPRTGVGDEQYF.

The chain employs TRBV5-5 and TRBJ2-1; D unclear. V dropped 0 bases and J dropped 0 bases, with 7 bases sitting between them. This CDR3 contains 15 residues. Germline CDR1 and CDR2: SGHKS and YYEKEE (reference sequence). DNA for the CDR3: TGTGCCAGCAGCTTGGAGGGTAGCTCCTACAATGAGCAGTTCTTC. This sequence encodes CASSLEGSSYNEQFF. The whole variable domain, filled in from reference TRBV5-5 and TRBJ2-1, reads DAGVTQSPTHLIKTRGQQVTLRCSPISGHKSVSWYQQVLGQGPQFIFQYYEKEERGRGNFPDRFSARQFPNYSSELNVNALLLGDSALYLCASSLEGSSYNEQFFGPGTRLTVL.

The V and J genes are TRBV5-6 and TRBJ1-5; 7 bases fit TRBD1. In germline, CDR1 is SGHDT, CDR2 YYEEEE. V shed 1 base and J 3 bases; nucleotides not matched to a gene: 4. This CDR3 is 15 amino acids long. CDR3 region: CASSLLRGNNQPQHF. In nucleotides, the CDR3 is TGTGCCAGCAGCTTGCTCAGGGGGAACAATCAGCCCCAGCATTTT.